The 5 T cell receptor beta chains reported below all come from one sample, sequenced in a study of regulatory T cells in long-lasting Graves disease. To make TCR beta libraries, researchers used iRepertoire HTBI primers and Arm-PCR of CDR3 regions. A single record per CDR3 protein comes from TCRdb applying MiXCR to the multiplex PCR reads. The sample lists roughly 500,000 distinct CDR3 sequences, 9.5% to 15% occurring once. Time point described: newly diagnosed GD, antithyroid drugs for less than 3 months. The TCR library used RNA extracted from PBMCs. The same sample was also studied in work on T cells in Graves' hyperthyroidism and ophthalmopathy.

This specimen consisted of peripheral blood mononuclear cells (PBMCs), obtained at new diagnosis, from a patient treated with antithyroid drugs. All receptors come from a woman aged 25 to 45 with Graves disease.

This clonotype was counted many times. The chain combines TRBV27 with TRBJ2-7; TRBD1 aligns across 8 bases. The CDR3 runs 13 residues. The V gene's germline CDR1 is MNHEY and CDR2 SMNVEV (reference sequence). Trimming removed 5 bases from V and 5 bases from J; junction bases left unmatched: 5. The chain's CDR3 is CASSPWTGNEQYF. The CDR3 region has the DNA TGTGCCAGCAGTCCCTGGACAGGGAACGAGCAGTACTTC.

This clonotype was detected many times. CDR3 sequence reads: CASSLVPGPYYNEQFF. In nucleotides, the CDR3 is TGTGCCAGCAGCTTAGTTCCGGGACCGTACTACAATGAGCAGTTCTTC. The chain recombines TRBV7-2 with TRBJ2-1; either TRBD1 or TRBD2 may supply D (5 bases each). This CDR3 region has 16 residues. The V gene's germline CDR1 is SGHTA and CDR2 FQGNSA. V shed 1 base and J shed 3 bases, with 13 bases lying between them.

This clonotype was recorded a few times. A read error may account for a junction end that differs from germline. The chain carries TRBV7-9 and TRBJ1-6, with TRBD1 matching 7 bases. From germline, CDR1 is SEHNR and CDR2 FQNEAQ (reference sequence). The CDR3 totals 14 residues. CDR3 region: CANSLQGWDSPLHF. CDR3 in DNA: TGTGCCAACAGCCTACAGGGGTGGGATTCACCCCTCCACTTT.

This clonotype came up many times. The rearrangement uses TRBV10-3 and TRBJ1-1; TRBD1 might be the D (5 bases). The length of the CDR3 is 13 residues. Trimming took 3 bases from V and 2 from J, leaving 7 bases between them. CDR1 and CDR2 from the germline V gene are ENHRY and SYGVKD. This chain's CDR3 is CAISEGANTEAFF. The DNA of the CDR3 is TGTGCCATCAGTGAAGGGGCCAACACTGAAGCTTTCTTT.

The chain couples TRBV19 to TRBJ1-1; the D gene is possibly TRBD1 (6 bases). Germline V gene lookup returns CDR1 LNHDA and CDR2 SQIVND (reference sequence). The CDR3 consists of 13 residues. V lost 6 bases to trimming and J lost 3 bases, with 11 bases between them. The CDR3 protein is CASRYRVHTEAFF. CDR3 nucleotide sequence: TGTGCCAGTAGGTACAGGGTCCACACTGAAGCTTTCTTT.